Below, 12 T cell receptor beta chains from the same sample are listed, as sequenced in a study of PD-1 blockade in mismatch repair-deficient tumors. Using immunoSEQ multiplex PCR, the repertoire was profiled, and TCRdb retains in-frame clones only, with some absent. The data hold about 110,000 clones, with 65% to 80% observed a single time. The starting material was peripheral blood, obtained roughly 60 weeks after starting pembrolizumab. These receptors originate from an adult with mismatch repair-deficient cancer.

This chain uses TRBV4-3 with TRBJ2-1; no clear D. CDR3 length: 17 amino acids. From germline, CDR1 is LGHNA and CDR2 YSLEER. V gave up 0 bases and J gave up 5 bases, with 17 bases separating them. The CDR3 spells CASSQDLNRYYDNEQFF. The CDR3 coding sequence is TGCGCCAGCAGCCAAGATTTGAATCGGTACTATGACAATGAGCAGTTCTTC.

The V call is TRBV11-1, the J call TRBJ2-7; D gene ambiguous. This CDR3 is 14 amino acids long. Trimming shortened V by 4 bases and J by 0 bases, and 10 bases separated the two germline ends. Germline lookup yields CDR1 SGHAT and CDR2 FQDESV (reference sequence). The CDR3 DNA is TGTGCCAGCAGCTCGCCCCTAAGCTCCTACGAGCAGTACTTC. Translation: CASSSPLSSYEQYF. The whole variable domain, filled in from reference TRBV11-1 and TRBJ2-7, reads EAEVAQSPRYKITEKSQAVAFWCDPISGHATLYWYRQILGQGPELLVQFQDESVVDDSQLPKDRFSAERLKGVDSTLKIQPAELGDSAMYLCASSSPLSSYEQYFGPGTRLTVT.

This clone was picked up a small number of times. V and J are TRBV19 and TRBJ1-2; TRBD1 might be the D (5 bases). V was trimmed by 9 bases and J by 5 bases, leaving 16 bases between them. CDR3 length: 13 amino acids. Germline V CDR1 and CDR2: LNHDA, SQIVND (reference sequence). The CDR3 protein is CASTETEGYGYTF. The CDR3, as DNA: TGTGCCAGCACAGAAACGGAGGGGTATGGCTACACCTTC. The full variable domain, completed using reference TRBV19 and TRBJ1-2, is DGGITQSPKYLFRKEGQNVTLSCEQNLNHDAMYWYRQDPGQGLRLIYYSQIVNDFQKGDIAEGYSVSREKKESFPLTVTSAQKNPTAFYLCASTETEGYGYTFGSGTRLTVV.

This clone was observed a few times. V is TRBV13 and J is TRBJ1-4; D is perhaps TRBD1 (5 bases). The CDR3 runs to 15 residues. V dropped 5 bases and J dropped 5 bases, with 15 bases sitting between them. CDR1 is PRHDT, CDR2 FYEKMQ, per germline (reference sequence). This chain's CDR3 is CASSPGTQVNEKLFF. The CDR3 DNA sequence: TGTGCCAGCAGCCCCGGGACCCAAGTAAATGAAAAACTGTTTTTT.

This sequence joins TRBV12-5 and TRBJ2-5; D may be TRBD2 (6 bases). V shed 7 bases and J shed 4 bases, with 19 bases lying between them. The germline V gene has CDR1 LGHNT and CDR2 FRNRAP. The CDR3 length is 15 residues. The CDR3 here is CASAPPAQGGETQYF. CDR3 DNA sequence: TGTGCTAGTGCCCCTCCGGCGCAGGGAGGAGAGACCCAGTACTTC.

This clone was seen a single time. J is TRBJ1-2 and V is TRBV5-6, with 7 bases that match TRBD1. Trimming cost V 5 bases and J 5 bases; bases outside gene matches: 12. CDR1 and CDR2 (germline): SGHDT, YYEEEE. The CDR3 has 15 residues. As DNA, the CDR3 is TGTGCCAGCAGGCCCCCTTCAGGGGGTTCGTATGGCTACACCTTC. Its translation: CASRPPSGGSYGYTF.

This clone showed up just once. The V gene is TRBV14, the J gene TRBJ2-7; D is unclear. Looked up from germline, CDR1 is SGHDN and CDR2 is FVKESK. The length of the CDR3 is 14 residues. Trimming shortened V by 4 bases and J by 2 bases, and 12 bases separated the two germline ends. The CDR3 reads CASSPLVRTYEQYF. For the CDR3, the DNA is TGTGCCAGCAGCCCCCTGGTCCGGACCTACGAGCAGTACTTC.

V usage is TRBV30 and J usage is TRBJ1-1, with no clear D. The CDR3 runs to 14 residues. V was clipped by 4 bases and J by 4 bases, with 16 bases between them. Germline V lookup: CDR1 GTSNPN, CDR2 SVGIG (reference sequence). The CDR3 here is CAWTPPAIGTEAFF. The CDR3 DNA is TGTGCCTGGACTCCGCCCGCCATCGGCACTGAAGCTTTCTTT.

The sample holds a few counts of this clone. J is TRBJ2-1 and V is TRBV7-3; no clear D. Germline values: CDR1 SGHTA, CDR2 FQGTGA. This CDR3 spans 12 amino acids. The V gene lost 1 base and the J gene lost 5 bases, with 3 bases spanning the gap. The CDR3 DNA reads as TGTGCCAGCAGCTTAAGTGACAATGAGCAGTTCTTC. Translation: CASSLSDNEQFF.

The gene calls are TRBV7-3 and TRBJ1-5; D is ambiguous. With 2 bases removed from V and 0 bases from J, the gap between germline ends came to 5 bases. This CDR3 comprises 14 residues. The germline V gene encodes CDR1 SGHTA and CDR2 FQGTGA. Here the CDR3 DNA reads TGTGCCAGCAGCTTAGCGAATAGCAATCAGCCCCAGCATTTT. This codes for CASSLANSNQPQHF. Filled out from reference TRBV7-3 and TRBJ1-5, the complete variable domain reads GAGVSQTPSNKVTEKGKYVELRCDPISGHTALYWYRQSLGQGPEFLIYFQGTGAADDSGLPNDRFFAVRPEGSVSTLKIQRTERGDSAVYLCASSLANSNQPQHFGDGTRLSIL.

The chain recombines TRBV30 with TRBJ2-5; 10 bases are a match to TRBD1. Trimming removed 0 bases from V and 5 bases from J; junction bases left unmatched: 9. Germline V gene data show CDR1 as GTSNPN and CDR2 as SVGIG (reference sequence). The CDR3 length is 16 residues. The CDR3 DNA reads as TGTGCCTGGAGTGTAAAGCTCCCGGGACAGGGGGAGACCCAGTACTTC. This gives the protein CAWSVKLPGQGETQYF.

The chain employs TRBV4-2 and TRBJ2-7; 10 bases map to TRBD2. The CDR3 length is 16 residues. V gave up 2 bases and J gave up 1 base; unmatched junction bases: 5. Germline V gene data show CDR1 as LGHNA and CDR2 as YNFKEQ. The CDR3 loop reads CASSQPSSGSSYEQYF. As DNA, the CDR3 is TGTGCCAGCAGCCAACCTTCTAGCGGGAGTTCCTACGAGCAGTACTTC.